The rows below give T cell receptor beta chains drawn from one sample of a study of blood T cell repertoires in COVID-19. TCRdb keeps only in-frame clones here, not all; method: immunoSEQ multiplex PCR. The table includes around 320,000 clones, almost 85% detected once. The specimen was peripheral blood. These receptors were taken from a human donor in a cohort sampled during active COVID-19. Both conserved end residues are part of each CDR3. The D gene is left open where the match is weak. Clone size, where shown, is once, few, many, or a class for clones that have expanded.

V: TRBV7-2; J: TRBJ2-7; D: -; size: -; CDR3: CASSLGGAVEQYF; DNA: TGTGCCAGCAGCTTAGGAGGCGCGGTCGAGCAGTACTTC
V: TRBV24-1; J: TRBJ1-2; D: -; size: -; CDR3: CATSGIGDDYGYTF; DNA: TGTGCCACCAGTGGAATAGGGGATGACTATGGCTACACCTTC
V: TRBV6-5; J: TRBJ2-7; D: TRBD2; size: -; CDR3: CASSYSSSGAWEQYF; DNA: TGTGCCAGCAGTTACTCTTCTAGCGGGGCCTGGGAGCAGTACTTC
V: TRBV7-9; J: TRBJ2-5; D: -; size: once; CDR3: CASSPLPGETQYF; DNA: TGTGCCAGCAGCCCCCTCCCGGGAGAGACCCAGTACTTC
V: TRBV7-7; J: TRBJ2-7; D: TRBD1; size: -; CDR3: CASSLTGEYEQYF; DNA: TGTGCCAGCAGCCTCACAGGGGAATACGAGCAGTACTTC
V: TRBV27; J: TRBJ1-2; D: TRBD1; size: -; CDR3: CASSPARGQRGYTF; DNA: TGTGCCAGCAGTCCCGCCAGGGGGCAGAGAGGCTACACCTTC
V: TRBV4-1; J: TRBJ2-7; D: -; size: -; CDR3: CASSQDLGRGGNYEQYF; DNA: TGCGCCAGCAGCCAAGATCTAGGACGGGGCGGGAACTACGAGCAGTACTTC
V: TRBV18; J: TRBJ1-6; D: TRBD1; size: -; CDR3: CASSLVGQGNSPLHF; DNA: TGTGCCAGCTCACTGGTAGGACAGGGGAATTCACCCCTCCACTTT
V: TRBV30; J: TRBJ1-5; D: TRBD1; size: -; CDR3: CAWTTGKTYSNQPQHF; DNA: TGTGCCTGGACGACAGGGAAGACGTATAGCAATCAGCCCCAGCATTTT
V: TRBV10-3; J: TRBJ2-1; D: TRBD1; size: -; CDR3: CAISPGTGIEQFF; DNA: TGTGCCATCAGTCCTGGGACAGGGATTGAGCAGTTCTTC
V: TRBV15; J: TRBJ1-2; D: TRBD1; size: -; CDR3: CATSRWDSSKGGYTF; DNA: TGTGCCACCAGCAGATGGGACAGTTCTAAAGGGGGCTACACCTTC
V: TRBV7-3; J: TRBJ1-2; D: -; size: -; CDR3: CASSLNGYGYTF; DNA: TGTGCCAGCAGCTTAAACGGGTATGGCTACACCTTC
V: TRBV5-1; J: TRBJ1-4; D: -; size: -; CDR3: CASSSEGGRDEKLFF; DNA: TGCGCCAGCAGCTCCGAGGGAGGTAGGGATGAAAAACTGTTTTTT
V: TRBV6-1; J: TRBJ1-1; D: -; size: -; CDR3: CASSEAGGLSTEAFF; DNA: TGTGCCAGCAGTGAAGCAGGTGGGCTAAGCACTGAAGCTTTCTTT
V: TRBV6-5; J: TRBJ2-5; D: TRBD2; size: -; CDR3: CASAQGLAYQETQYF; DNA: TGTGCCAGCGCGCAGGGACTAGCGTATCAAGAGACCCAGTACTTC
V: TRBV18; J: TRBJ1-3; D: -; size: -; CDR3: CASSPGTPSSGNTIYF; DNA: TGTGCCAGCTCTCCCGGGACACCGAGCTCTGGAAACACCATATATTTT
V: TRBV2; J: TRBJ1-3; D: TRBD1; size: once; CDR3: CAILGTDSSGNTIYF; DNA: TGTGCCATTCTCGGGACAGACTCCTCTGGAAACACCATATATTTT
V: TRBV19; J: TRBJ1-1; D: -; size: -; CDR3: CASGMTGTAFF; DNA: TGTGCCAGTGGAATGACAGGCACGGCTTTCTTT
V: TRBV7-9; J: TRBJ2-5; D: -; size: many; CDR3: CASSPIQETQYF; DNA: TGTGCCAGCAGCCCAATCCAAGAGACCCAGTACTTC